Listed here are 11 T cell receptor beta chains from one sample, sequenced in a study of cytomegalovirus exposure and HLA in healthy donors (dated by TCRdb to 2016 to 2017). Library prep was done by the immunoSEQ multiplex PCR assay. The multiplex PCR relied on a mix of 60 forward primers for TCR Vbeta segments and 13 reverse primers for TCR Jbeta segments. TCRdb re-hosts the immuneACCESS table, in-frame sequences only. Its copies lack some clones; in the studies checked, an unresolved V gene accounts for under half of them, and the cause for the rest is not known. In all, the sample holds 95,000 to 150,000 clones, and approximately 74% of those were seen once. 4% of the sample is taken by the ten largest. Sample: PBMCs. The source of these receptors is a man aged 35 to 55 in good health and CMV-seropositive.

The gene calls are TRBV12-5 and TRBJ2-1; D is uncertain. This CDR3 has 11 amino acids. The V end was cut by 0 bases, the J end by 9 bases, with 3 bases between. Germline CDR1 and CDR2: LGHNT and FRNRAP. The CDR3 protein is CASGLVSEQFF. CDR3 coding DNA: TGTGCTAGTGGTTTGGTGAGTGAGCAGTTCTTC. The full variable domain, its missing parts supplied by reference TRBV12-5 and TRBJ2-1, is DARVTQTPRHKVTEMGQEVTMRCQPILGHNTVFWYRQTMMQGLELLAYFRNRAPLDDSGMPKDRFSAEMPDATLATLKIQPSEPRDSAVYFCASGLVSEQFFGPGTRLTVL.

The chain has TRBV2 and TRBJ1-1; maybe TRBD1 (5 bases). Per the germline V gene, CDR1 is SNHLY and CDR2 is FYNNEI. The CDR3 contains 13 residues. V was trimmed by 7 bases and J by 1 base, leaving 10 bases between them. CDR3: CASKVRENTEAFF. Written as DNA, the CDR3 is TGTGCCAGCAAGGTCAGGGAGAACACTGAAGCTTTCTTT. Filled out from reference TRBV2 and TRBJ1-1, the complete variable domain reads EPEVTQTPSHQVTQMGQEVILRCVPISNHLYFYWYRQILGQKVEFLVSFYNNEISEKSEIFDDQFSVERPDGSNFTLKIRSTKLEDSAMYFCASKVRENTEAFFGQGTRLTVV.

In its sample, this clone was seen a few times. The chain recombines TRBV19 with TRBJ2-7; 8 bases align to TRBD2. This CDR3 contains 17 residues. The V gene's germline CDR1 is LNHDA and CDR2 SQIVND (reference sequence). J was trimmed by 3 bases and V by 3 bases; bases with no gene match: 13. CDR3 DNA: TGTGCCAGTAGTATGAGTCATACAGCGGGGGCCATCTACGAGCAGTACTTC. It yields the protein CASSMSHTAGAIYEQYF.

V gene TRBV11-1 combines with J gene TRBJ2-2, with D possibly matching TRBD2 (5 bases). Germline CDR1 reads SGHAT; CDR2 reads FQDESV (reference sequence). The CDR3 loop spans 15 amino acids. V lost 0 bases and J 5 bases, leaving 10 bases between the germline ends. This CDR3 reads CASSLAIGNTGELFF. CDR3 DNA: TGTGCCAGCAGCTTAGCGATCGGGAATACCGGGGAGCTGTTTTTT.

Here the CDR3 reads CASSPRGGGYTF. DNA for the CDR3: TGTGCCAGCAGCCCCCGCGGGGGTGGCTACACCTTC. The genes are TRBV6-5 and TRBJ1-2; D is perhaps TRBD1 (5 bases). CDR3 length equals 12 residues. Germline CDR1 is MNHEY and CDR2 is SVGAGI. Trimming cost V 6 bases and J 7 bases, with 12 bases left between them.

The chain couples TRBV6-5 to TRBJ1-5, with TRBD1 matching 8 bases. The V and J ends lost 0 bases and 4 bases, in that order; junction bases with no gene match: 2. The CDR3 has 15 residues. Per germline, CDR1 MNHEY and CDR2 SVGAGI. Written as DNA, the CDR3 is TGTGCCAGCAGTTACTCGAGACAGGGGAATCAGCCCCAGCATTTT. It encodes CASSYSRQGNQPQHF.

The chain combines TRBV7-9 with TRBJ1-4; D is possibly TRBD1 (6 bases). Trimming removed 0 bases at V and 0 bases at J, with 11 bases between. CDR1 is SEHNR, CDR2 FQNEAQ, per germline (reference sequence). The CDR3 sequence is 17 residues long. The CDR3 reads CASSLAVNRATNEKLFF. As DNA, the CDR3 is TGTGCCAGCAGCTTAGCCGTTAACAGGGCAACTAATGAAAAACTGTTTTTT.

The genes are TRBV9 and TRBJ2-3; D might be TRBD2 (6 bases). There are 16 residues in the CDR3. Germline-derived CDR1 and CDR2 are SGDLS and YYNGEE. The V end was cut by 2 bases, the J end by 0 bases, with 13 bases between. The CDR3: CASSVLGGTSTDTQYF. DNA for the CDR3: TGTGCCAGCAGCGTCCTCGGTGGGACTAGCACAGATACGCAGTATTTT.

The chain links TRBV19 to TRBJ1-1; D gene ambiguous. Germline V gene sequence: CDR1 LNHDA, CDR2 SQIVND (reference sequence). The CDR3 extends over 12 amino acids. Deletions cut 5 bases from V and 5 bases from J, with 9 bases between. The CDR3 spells CASSVSRTEAFF. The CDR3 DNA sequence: TGTGCCAGTAGTGTTTCGAGAACTGAAGCTTTCTTT. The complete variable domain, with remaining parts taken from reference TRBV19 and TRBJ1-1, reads DGGITQSPKYLFRKEGQNVTLSCEQNLNHDAMYWYRQDPGQGLRLIYYSQIVNDFQKGDIAEGYSVSREKKESFPLTVTSAQKNPTAFYLCASSVSRTEAFFGQGTRLTVV.

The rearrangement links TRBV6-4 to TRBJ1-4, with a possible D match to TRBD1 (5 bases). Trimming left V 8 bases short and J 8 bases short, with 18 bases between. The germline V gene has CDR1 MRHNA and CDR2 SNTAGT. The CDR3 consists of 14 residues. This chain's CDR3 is CASCIGRRGEKLFF. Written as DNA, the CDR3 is TGTGCCAGCTGCATAGGCCGGAGGGGCGAAAAACTGTTTTTT.

CDR3 sequence reads: CASSLPGQGIYEQYF. CDR3 nucleotide sequence: TGTGCCAGCAGCTTACCGGGACAGGGGATCTACGAGCAGTACTTC. V is TRBV5-4 and J is TRBJ2-7, with 10 bases matching TRBD1. J was trimmed by 3 bases and V by 2 bases; bases with no gene match: 5. CDR1 is SGHNT and CDR2 is YYREEE in the germline V gene (reference sequence). CDR3 length equals 15 residues.